This TCR beta chain was captured by sequencing in a study of blood T cell repertoires in COVID-19 (dated by TCRdb to 2020 to 2022). Background for the entire study: The collaborator samples originated in the United States, Italy and Spain and spanned the acute and convalescent phases of COVID-19. The samples were drawn from two sources: the first 160 participants of the ongoing ImmuneRACE study, and about 1,300 subjects contributed by 6 global collaborators. Sample metadata almost always included a de-identified subject ID, COVID-19 status, age in years and sex. The repertoires were made available in a free public database intended to serve as a resource for research on the immune response to SARS-CoV-2. HLA class I and class II types, where available, came from metadata supplied by the sample provider rather than from assay-based typing. Subjects who had been exposed to COVID-19, were actively infected with it, or had recovered from it provided the deeply sampled blood TCRbeta repertoires that made up the dataset. The material from the prospective study consisted of cDNA or gDNA derived from T cells, B-cell-depleted T cells, or PBMCs. What the research found in general, with its limitations: The amount of clinical and demographic metadata varied by source and participant and was provided uncurated.

One collaborating source in Seattle enrolled patients while the patients were actively infected and followed the patients over time throughout the course of disease. The collaborating institutions used their own protocols to collect whole blood in K2EDTA tubes. For TCRbeta analysis, collaborators shipped samples in one of three forms: frozen whole blood, isolated PBMCs, or DNA extracted from either of those sample types. TCRbeta CDR3 regions were amplified from genomic DNA using the immunoSEQ Assay, a bias-controlled multiplex PCR. On the authors' methods: Nucleated cell counts per sample were estimated from amplification of reference gene primers within the assay. Sequence reads were collapsed and filtered to measure the absolute abundance of every unique TCRbeta CDR3 rearrangement. For each sample, productive Simpson clonality was calculated by taking the square root of Simpson's diversity index across productive rearrangements. This is the immuneACCESS table as TCRdb keeps it, with only in-frame sequences that have V and J called. A part of the clones is gone; compared with another copy, unresolved V genes explain less than half, and the rest is unexplained. V, J and clone size reflect that table, while D and trimming were determined from the DNA. Here the sample has tens of thousands of clones; roughly four fifths occur a single time. The biggest ten clones account for approximately 7% of the sample.

Concerning this clone itself: It lacks a known antigen. The record has no base qualities; no much larger clone is one base away.

The germline V gene (reference sequence) provides CDR1 MNHEY and CDR2 SMNVEV. Counted from cysteine to phenylalanine, this CDR3 has 18 amino acids. Only CDR3 DNA remains: 54 bases, in frame from the first base. Ends trimmed: V by 4 bases, J by 3 bases; bases unmatched to a gene: 12. This receptor was obtained from a man aged 30-40 years with COVID-19, enrolled during active disease. Sequenced sample: peripheral blood. The sequence joins TRBV27 to TRBJ1-1; 12 bases in the junction line up with TRBD1. The bases read TGTGCCAGCAGTTACCTTACGGGACAGGGGGCTAGGGACACTGAAGCTTTCTTT. The resulting protein is CASSYLTGQGARDTEAFF.